These 4 T cell receptor beta chains originate from one sample sequenced in a study of beta chain features in type 1 diabetes. Study conclusions and caveats: Significant though moderate, a shortening of TCRB CDR3s appeared in all four CD4+ subsets of Type 1 diabetes patients.

The antigens of these receptors remain unknown. Expressed TCRB transcripts were sequenced because the isolated RNA had all been reverse transcribed beforehand. The data were produced by immunoSEQ multiplex PCR, yet TCRdb's version contains in-frame clones alone and is incomplete. The sample consists of 300,000 or so clones, roughly 13% of them appearing once. The material sequenced was naive CD4+ T cells from blood. These receptors all come from a young woman with type 1 diabetes.

A few counts support this clone. A read error may produce the germline difference seen at one junction end. V and J are TRBV28 and TRBJ2-7, with TRBD2 matching 13 bases. CDR1 is MDHEN and CDR2 is SYDVKM in the germline V gene. The CDR3 extends over 13 amino acids. In nucleotides, the CDR3 is TGTGCCAGCAGCCGAACGGGGACTAGCGGGAAGAACTTC. Translation: CASSRTGTSGKNF.

This chain connects TRBV10-3 to TRBJ1-1; 7 positions match TRBD1. The CDR3 loop spans 14 amino acids. The J segment lost 0 bases and the V segment lost 10 bases, leaving 8 bases of the junction unmatched. From germline, CDR1 is ENHRY and CDR2 SYGVKD. The CDR3 sequence: CATSLTGLNTEAFF. Written as DNA, the CDR3 is TGTGCCACCTCATTGACAGGGCTGAACACTGAAGCTTTCTTT.

The chain recombines TRBV30 with TRBJ2-3; 13 nucleotides line up with TRBD2. The ends lost 4 bases at V and 3 bases at J; junction bases unmatched: 7. The CDR3 consists of 16 residues. Looked up from germline, CDR1 is GTSNPN and CDR2 is SVGIG (reference sequence). The CDR3 protein is CAWTQGLAGNTDTQYF. DNA for the CDR3: TGTGCCTGGACTCAGGGACTAGCGGGAAATACAGATACGCAGTATTTT.

This clone appeared a few times. A read error may account for a junction end that differs from germline. V gene TRBV30 combines with J gene TRBJ1-1; perhaps TRBD1 as D (5 bases). This CDR3 region has 13 residues. CDR1 is GTSNPN and CDR2 is SVGIG in the germline V gene (reference sequence). CDR3 amino acids: CAWSVDLDTEAFF. The CDR3 DNA follows: TGTGCCTGGAGTGTAGATCTGGACACTGAGGCTTTCTTT.